These T cell receptor beta chains were read from a single sample in a study of cytomegalovirus exposure and HLA in healthy donors. Only in-frame clones appear in the TCRdb table, and some are missing; sequencing was by immunoSEQ multiplex PCR. The sample carries under 200,000 clones, roughly 73% recorded once. Sequencing was done on a sample of PBMCs. The receptors shown here come from a woman in her thirties in good health and CMV-seronegative. The CDR3 runs from the conserved cysteine through the conserved F or W. The order of the fields is D gene, V gene, J gene, clone size, CDR3 protein, CDR3 DNA. The D gene is left open where the match is weak. For some rows the clone size is stated as once, few or many, or as a class when expanded; others skip it.

TRBD1	TRBV10-3	TRBJ2-7	.	CATSGTDEQYF	TGTGCCACCTCCGGGACAGACGAGCAGTACTTC
TRBD1	TRBV19	TRBJ2-7	few	CASSFGTGSYEQYF	TGTGCCAGTAGTTTCGGGACAGGATCCTACGAGCAGTACTTC
TRBD1	TRBV5-6	TRBJ2-7	.	CASSLVRDRVLEQYF	TGTGCCAGCAGCTTGGTAAGGGACAGGGTCCTCGAGCAGTACTTC
TRBD2	TRBV7-2	TRBJ2-7	.	CASSDGLAGSYEQYF	TGTGCCAGCAGCGATGGACTAGCGGGTTCCTACGAGCAGTACTTC
TRBD2	TRBV27	TRBJ2-3	once	CASSILAGGGVDTQYF	TGTGCCAGCAGTATACTAGCGGGAGGCGGAGTAGATACGCAGTATTTT
.	TRBV7-6	TRBJ2-7	.	CASSLDGDEQYF	TGTGCCAGCAGCCTAGACGGGGACGAGCAGTACTTC
.	TRBV19	TRBJ1-3	.	CASSTTGDSGNTIYF	TGTGCCAGTAGTACGACAGGCGACTCTGGAAACACCATATATTTT
TRBD1	TRBV4-3	TRBJ2-7	.	CASSPAFRTGEVEQYF	TGCGCCAGCAGCCCCGCCTTTAGGACAGGGGAGGTCGAGCAGTACTTC
TRBD1	TRBV5-6	TRBJ1-2	once	CASSKDRAATNYGYTF	TGTGCCAGCAGCAAGGACAGGGCAGCTACTAACTATGGCTACACCTTC
.	TRBV5-1	TRBJ2-3	.	CASSLVQGNTDTQYF	TGCGCCAGCAGCTTGGTACAGGGAAACACAGATACGCAGTATTTT
.	TRBV4-3	TRBJ1-3	once	CASSQSRGSGNTIYF	TGCGCCAGCAGCCAAAGCCGGGGATCTGGAAACACCATATATTTT
TRBD1	TRBV7-6	TRBJ1-1	.	CASSNIRDRHENTEAFF	TGTGCCAGCAGCAACATCCGGGACAGACATGAGAACACTGAAGCTTTCTTT
.	TRBV4-2	TRBJ2-7	once	CASSQVGQGAYEQYF	TGTGCCAGCAGCCAAGTGGGGCAGGGTGCCTACGAGCAGTACTTC
.	TRBV4-3	TRBJ1-2	.	CASSQVATGIGGYTF	TGCGCCAGCAGCCAAGTTGCAACAGGGATAGGCGGCTACACCTTC
TRBD1	TRBV5-1	TRBJ1-2	.	CASSLGTGLGYTF	TGCGCCAGCAGCTTGGGGACAGGGCTTGGCTACACCTTC
TRBD1	TRBV19	TRBJ1-2	.	CASRPTGESHGYTF	TGTGCCAGTAGGCCAACAGGGGAATCCCACGGCTACACCTTC
TRBD1	TRBV5-4	TRBJ2-7	.	CATGDRVRNEQYF	TGTGCCACCGGGGACAGGGTCCGGAACGAGCAGTACTTC
TRBD1	TRBV19	TRBJ2-1	.	CASSWGQHNEQFF	TGTGCCAGTAGTTGGGGACAGCACAATGAGCAGTTCTTC
TRBD2	TRBV7-9	TRBJ2-1	.	CASSLFFPSGRIYNEQFF	TGTGCCAGCAGCTTATTCTTTCCTAGCGGGAGAATCTACAATGAGCAGTTCTTC
TRBD2	TRBV27	TRBJ2-1	.	CASSSLAGAYNEQFF	TGTGCCAGCAGTTCCCTAGCGGGGGCCTACAATGAGCAGTTCTTC
.	TRBV4-1	TRBJ1-1	.	CASSQGWQGGTEAFF	TGCGCCAGCAGCCAAGGGTGGCAGGGAGGAACTGAAGCTTTCTTT
.	TRBV5-1	TRBJ2-7	few	CASSSEDSPYEQYF	TGCGCCAGCAGCTCTGAGGACAGCCCCTACGAGCAGTACTTC
TRBD2	TRBV4-3	TRBJ2-7	few	CASSLLPGLAGGGQYF	TGCGCCAGCAGCCTCCTCCCGGGACTAGCGGGAGGGGGCCAGTACTTC
.	TRBV7-9	TRBJ1-5	.	CSSSLGQGGNQPQHF	TGTTCCAGCAGCTTAGGTCAGGGTGGCAATCAGCCCCAGCATTTT
TRBD2	TRBV5-6	TRBJ2-5	.	CASSLAMGGDYGARETQYF	TGTGCCAGCAGCTTGGCCATGGGGGGGGACTACGGGGCTAGAGAGACCCAGTACTTC
.	TRBV7-9	TRBJ1-4	.	CASSPNGQRNEKLFF	TGTGCCAGCAGCCCCAATGGACAGCGGAATGAAAAACTGTTTTTT
.	TRBV6-4	TRBJ1-1	.	CASSDGEGGTEAFF	TGTGCCAGCAGTGACGGGGAAGGAGGGACTGAAGCTTTCTTT
.	TRBV4-1	TRBJ2-3	.	CASSQDCAKYF	TGCGCCAGCAGCCAAGATTGCGCAAAGTATTTT
.	TRBV29-1	TRBJ2-6	.	CSVAGGANVLTF	TGCAGCGTCGCAGGTGGGGCCAACGTCCTGACTTTC
TRBD2	TRBV4-2	TRBJ2-7	.	CASSQEGLAAYEQYF	TGTGCCAGCAGCCAAGAGGGACTAGCGGCCTACGAGCAGTACTTC
.	TRBV29-1	TRBJ2-7	.	CSVVQGISYEQYF	TGCAGCGTTGTCCAGGGGATCTCCTACGAGCAGTACTTC
TRBD1	TRBV30	TRBJ1-1	.	CAWSRTGEWGRRDTEAFF	TGTGCCTGGAGTAGAACAGGGGAGTGGGGTCGACGGGACACTGAAGCTTTCTTT
TRBD2	TRBV11-2	TRBJ2-1	.	CASSLVASGRGYEQFF	TGTGCCAGCAGCTTAGTAGCTAGCGGGAGGGGGTATGAGCAGTTCTTC
TRBD2	TRBV18	TRBJ2-1	.	CASSPGLAGVYNEQFF	TGTGCCAGCTCACCGGGACTAGCGGGAGTCTACAATGAGCAGTTCTTC
TRBD1	TRBV6-1	TRBJ1-6	.	CATQTGGGENSPLHF	TGTGCCACCCAGACAGGGGGCGGGGAGAATTCACCCCTCCACTTT
.	TRBV11-2	TRBJ1-1	once	CASITILGGTEAFF	TGTGCCAGCATCACTATACTAGGGGGAACTGAAGCTTTCTTT
.	TRBV27	TRBJ2-6	.	CASSLIGAGAGRGANVLTF	TGTGCCAGCAGTTTGATAGGGGCGGGGGCAGGTCGAGGGGCCAACGTCCTGACTTTC
TRBD2	TRBV7-3	TRBJ2-2	.	CASSTSDYTGELFF	TGTGCCAGCAGTACTAGCGATTACACCGGGGAGCTGTTTTTT
TRBD2	TRBV12-5	TRBJ2-1	.	CASGRGSGGINEQFF	TGTGCTAGTGGTCGGGGTAGCGGGGGGATCAATGAGCAGTTCTTC
TRBD2	TRBV27	TRBJ2-7	.	CGVGGYYEQYF	TGTGGAGTGGGGGGGTACTACGAGCAGTACTTC
TRBD2	TRBV2	TRBJ2-5	.	CASSTTSALETQYF	TGTGCCAGCAGCACGACTAGCGCCCTAGAGACCCAGTACTTC
.	TRBV11-2	TRBJ2-3	.	CASSLTGQYTDTQYF	TGTGCCAGCAGCTTAACAGGCCAGTACACAGATACGCAGTATTTT
TRBD2	TRBV29-1	TRBJ2-5	.	CSVGGAGDPRAQYF	TGCAGCGTTGGGGGAGCGGGAGACCCCCGGGCCCAGTACTTC
TRBD1	TRBV11-2	TRBJ1-3	.	CASSSPGTAGNTIYF	TGTGCCAGCAGTTCACCCGGGACAGCTGGAAACACCATATATTTT
.	TRBV5-4	TRBJ2-1	.	CASSPDSSTYNEQFF	TGTGCCAGCAGCCCCGACAGTAGTACCTACAATGAGCAGTTCTTC
TRBD2	TRBV27	TRBJ2-7	.	CASSRGLAGGREQYF	TGTGCCAGCAGTCGGGGACTAGCGGGAGGGCGCGAGCAGTACTTC